Below, 18 T cell receptor beta chains from the same sample are listed, as sequenced in a study of blood T cell repertoires in COVID-19. Using immunoSEQ multiplex PCR, the repertoire was profiled, and TCRdb retains in-frame clones only, with some absent. The table shows around 330,000 clones, with under 90% occurring only once. Sequencing was done on a sample of PBMCs or T cells enriched from blood (not recorded which). The origin of the receptors is a man between 60 and 75 years old who had recovered from COVID-19.

V usage is TRBV4-1 and J usage is TRBJ1-5; D remains unclear. The ends were cut back, 6 bases at V and 0 bases at J, with 9 bases in the middle. This CDR3 is built from 14 residues. Germline V gives CDR1 MGHRA, CDR2 YSYEKL. CDR3 DNA sequence: TGCGCCAGCAGTCCACAGCTTAGCAATCAGCCCCAGCATTTT. As protein: CASSPQLSNQPQHF.

This rearrangement joins TRBV3-1 (or the pseudogene TRBV3-2) to TRBJ1-4; possibly TRBD1 for D (5 bases). Per germline, CDR1 LGHDT and CDR2 YNNKEL (reference sequence). The CDR3 consists of 12 residues. The V gene lost 4 bases and the J gene lost 7 bases, with 7 bases spanning the gap. The CDR3 here is CASSRQLEKLFF. The CDR3 coding sequence is TGTGCCAGCAGCCGACAGCTTGAAAAACTGTTTTTT.

In nucleotides, the CDR3 is TGTGCCAGCAGCTTAACCGGGACTAGGGCTTCCGAGCAGTACTTC. Translating gives CASSLTGTRASEQYF. The V gene is TRBV7-2, the J gene TRBJ2-7; 8 positions match TRBD2. The CDR3 totals 15 residues. V lost 2 bases, J lost 6 bases, and 9 bases stayed unmatched. Germline values: CDR1 SGHTA, CDR2 FQGNSA.

This clone has a handful of counts. The chain links TRBV7-9 to TRBJ2-3; 7 nucleotides line up with TRBD1. There are 16 residues in the CDR3. CDR1 is SEHNR, CDR2 FQNEAQ, per germline (reference sequence). V trimming: 5 bases; J trimming: 3 bases; junction bases outside the gene matches: 11. CDR3 coding DNA: TGTGCCAGCAGCCCATCGACAGGGACGGGAACAGATACGCAGTATTTT. Encoded protein: CASSPSTGTGTDTQYF.

V is TRBV28 and J is TRBJ2-6; 7 nucleotides agree with TRBD2. There are 18 residues in the CDR3. Germline CDR1 reads MDHEN; CDR2 reads SYDVKM. J lost 0 bases, V lost 6 bases, and 11 bases had no gene match. The DNA of the CDR3 is TGTGCCAGCAGCACAATAGCAGCGGGGAGCTCTGGGGCCAACGTCCTGACTTTC. Residues: CASSTIAAGSSGANVLTF. The complete variable domain, with remaining parts taken from reference TRBV28 and TRBJ2-6, reads DVKVTQSSRYLVKRTGEKVFLECVQDMDHENMFWYRQDPGLGLRLIYFSYDVKMKEKGDIPEGYSVSREKKERFSLILESASTNQTSMYLCASSTIAAGSSGANVLTFGAGSRLTVL.

The chain links TRBV29-1 to TRBJ2-1; tentative D call: TRBD2 (6 bases). CDR3 length equals 15 residues. The V gene's germline CDR1 is SQVTM and CDR2 ANQGSEA. The CDR3 nucleotides are TGCAGTGTTCTCACCCCGGGAGTAGTCTACAATGAGCAGTTCTTC. Amino acid sequence: CSVLTPGVVYNEQFF.

As regards this clone: Other nucleotide sequences in the sample specify the same CDR3. The V and J genes are TRBV6-5 and TRBJ2-7; 8 bases align to TRBD1. Germline V gene data show CDR1 as MNHEY and CDR2 as SVGAGI. The CDR3 has 14 amino acids. With 2 bases clipped from V and 3 bases from J, the junction kept 3 bases outside the gene matches. The CDR3 nucleotides are TGTGCCAGCAGTTACAGCGGACAGGGCTACGAGCAGTACTTC. Amino acid sequence: CASSYSGQGYEQYF.

As DNA, the CDR3 is TGCGCCAGCAGCTTGGAGGGACAGGGCTTTGGCTACACCTTC. As protein: CASSLEGQGFGYTF. J is TRBJ1-2 and V is TRBV5-1; TRBD1 matches at 9 bases. The CDR3 runs to 14 residues. The V segment lost 0 bases and the J segment 7 bases; nucleotides outside the gene matches: 4. Germline V lookup: CDR1 SGHRS, CDR2 YFSETQ. Full variable domain (rest looked up from reference TRBV5-1 and TRBJ1-2): KAGVTQTPRYLIKTRGQQVTLSCSPISGHRSVSWYQQTPGQGLQFLFEYFSETQRNKGNFPGRFSGRQFSNSRSEMNVSTLELGDSALYLCASSLEGQGFGYTFGSGTRLTVV.

V usage is TRBV7-3 and J usage is TRBJ2-1; 7 nucleotides match TRBD1. Germline values: CDR1 SGHTA, CDR2 FQGTGA. V dropped 3 bases and J dropped 6; count of bases not matched to a gene: 5. CDR3 size: 14 residues. The CDR3 coding sequence is TGTGCCAGCAGCTTCGACAGGGCTTCCAATGAGCAGTTCTTC. Translating it yields CASSFDRASNEQFF.

This clone appeared a single time. The chain joins TRBV6-2 or TRBV6-3 to TRBJ2-2, with TRBD2 as a possible D gene (6 bases). The CDR3 extends over 15 amino acids. CDR1 and CDR2 (germline): MNHEY, SVGEGT. Trimming removed 2 bases from V and 3 bases from J, with 10 bases in between. For the CDR3, the DNA is TGTGCCAGCAGTTACGGGGGGTCGTACACCGGGGAGCTGTTTTTT. This encodes CASSYGGSYTGELFF.

The rearrangement uses TRBV4-2 and TRBJ2-7; D might be TRBD2 (7 bases). The CDR3 contains 19 residues. CDR1 and CDR2 (germline): LGHNA, YNFKEQ. V dropped 4 bases and J dropped 3 bases, with 28 bases sitting between them. The CDR3 region is CASSPTATGQTPGGYEQYF. DNA for the CDR3: TGTGCCAGCAGCCCAACAGCGACAGGACAAACGCCGGGAGGCTACGAGCAGTACTTC.

The chain links TRBV6-2 or TRBV6-3 to TRBJ2-7, with 7 bases aligning to TRBD2. This CDR3 comprises 15 residues. Unmatched junction bases numbered 8, after V lost 5 bases and J lost 1 base. From germline, CDR1 is MNHEY and CDR2 SVGEGT. Written as DNA, the CDR3 is TGTGCCAGCAGTCCGCGGCGGGGGATATCCTACGAGCAGTACTTC. This gives the protein CASSPRRGISYEQYF.

This sequence joins TRBV6-1 and TRBJ1-2, with D perhaps matching TRBD1 (5 bases). Between the trimmed V and J ends, which lost 1 base and 8 bases, there was a span of 14 bases. CDR3 length: 14 amino acids. Germline V gene lookup returns CDR1 MNHNS and CDR2 SASEGT. The CDR3 nucleotides are TGTGCCAGCAGTGAAGTGGGGGGGGATGAGGGCTACACCTTC. It specifies CASSEVGGDEGYTF.

The chain links TRBV5-1 to TRBJ2-7, with 11 bases fitting TRBD1. In germline, CDR1 is SGHRS, CDR2 YFSETQ. This CDR3 comprises 14 residues. Trimming took 3 bases from V and 3 from J; bases not matched to a gene: 2. CDR3 coding DNA: TGCGCCAGCAGCTACGGGACAGGGGGCTACGAGCAGTACTTC. It translates to CASSYGTGGYEQYF.

The chain is built from TRBV28 and TRBJ2-7; 9 bases match TRBD1. V dropped 6 bases and J dropped 3; count of bases not matched to a gene: 9. The CDR3 has 15 residues. Germline loops: CDR1 MDHEN, CDR2 SYDVKM. CDR3 bases: TGTGCCAGCAGCTTAATGGGACAGGGATACTACGAGCAGTACTTC. Residues: CASSLMGQGYYEQYF. The full variable domain, with the rest looked up from reference TRBV28 and TRBJ2-7, is DVKVTQSSRYLVKRTGEKVFLECVQDMDHENMFWYRQDPGLGLRLIYFSYDVKMKEKGDIPEGYSVSREKKERFSLILESASTNQTSMYLCASSLMGQGYYEQYFGPGTRLTVT.

This chain uses TRBV19 with TRBJ1-1; TRBD1 might be the D (6 bases). Germline-derived CDR1 and CDR2 are LNHDA and SQIVND (reference sequence). CDR3 length: 16 residues. Trimming removed 0 bases from V and 3 bases from J, with 14 bases in between. For the CDR3, the DNA is TGTGCCAGTAGTATAGATCACCCAGGGGCCGACACTGAAGCTTTCTTT. This gives the protein CASSIDHPGADTEAFF.

J is TRBJ1-4 and V is TRBV5-1, with D possibly matching TRBD1 (6 bases). Germline CDR1 and CDR2: SGHRS and YFSETQ. Trimming took 5 bases from V and 1 from J, leaving 6 bases between them. There are 13 residues in the CDR3. CDR3 sequence reads: CASRTGTNEKLFF. The CDR3, as DNA: TGCGCCAGCAGGACAGGAACTAATGAAAAACTGTTTTTT.

This chain joins TRBV2 and TRBJ1-5, with D tentatively TRBD1 (5 bases). V was trimmed by 6 bases and J by 0 bases, leaving 12 bases between them. The CDR3 length is 15 residues. Germline CDR1 and CDR2: SNHLY and FYNNEI. The CDR3: CASSTDSPSNQPQHF. CDR3 in DNA: TGTGCCAGCAGCACAGACAGCCCTAGCAATCAGCCCCAGCATTTT.